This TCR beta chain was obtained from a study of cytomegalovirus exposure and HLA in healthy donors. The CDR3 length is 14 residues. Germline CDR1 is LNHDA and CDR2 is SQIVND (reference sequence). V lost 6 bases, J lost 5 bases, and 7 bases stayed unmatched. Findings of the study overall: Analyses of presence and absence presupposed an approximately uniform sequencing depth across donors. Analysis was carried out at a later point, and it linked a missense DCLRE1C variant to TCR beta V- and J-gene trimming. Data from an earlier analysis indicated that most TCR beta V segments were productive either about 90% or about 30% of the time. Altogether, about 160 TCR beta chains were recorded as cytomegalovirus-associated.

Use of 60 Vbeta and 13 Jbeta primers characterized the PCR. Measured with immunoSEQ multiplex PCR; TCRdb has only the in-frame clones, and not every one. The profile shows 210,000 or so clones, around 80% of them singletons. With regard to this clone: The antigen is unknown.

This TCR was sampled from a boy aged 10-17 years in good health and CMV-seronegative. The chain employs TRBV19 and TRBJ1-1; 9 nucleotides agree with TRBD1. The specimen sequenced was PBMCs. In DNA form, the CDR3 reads TGTGCCAGTAGATGGGACAGGGCCTTTACTGAAGCTTTCTTT. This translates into CASRWDRAFTEAFF.